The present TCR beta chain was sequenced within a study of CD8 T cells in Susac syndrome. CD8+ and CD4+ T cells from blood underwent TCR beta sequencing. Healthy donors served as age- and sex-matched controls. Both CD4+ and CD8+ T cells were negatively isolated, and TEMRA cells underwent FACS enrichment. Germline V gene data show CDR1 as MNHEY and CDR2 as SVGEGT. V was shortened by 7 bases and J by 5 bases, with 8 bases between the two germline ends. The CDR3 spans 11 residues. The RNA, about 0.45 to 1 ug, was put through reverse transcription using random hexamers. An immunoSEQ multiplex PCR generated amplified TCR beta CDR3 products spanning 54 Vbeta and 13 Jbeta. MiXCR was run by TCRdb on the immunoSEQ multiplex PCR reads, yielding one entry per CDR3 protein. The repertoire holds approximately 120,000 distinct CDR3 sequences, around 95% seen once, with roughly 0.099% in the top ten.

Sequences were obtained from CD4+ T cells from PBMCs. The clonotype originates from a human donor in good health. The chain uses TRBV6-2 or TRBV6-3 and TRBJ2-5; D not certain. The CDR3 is CASTQGETQYF. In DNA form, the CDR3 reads TGTGCCAGCACCCAAGGGGAGACCCAGTACTTC.